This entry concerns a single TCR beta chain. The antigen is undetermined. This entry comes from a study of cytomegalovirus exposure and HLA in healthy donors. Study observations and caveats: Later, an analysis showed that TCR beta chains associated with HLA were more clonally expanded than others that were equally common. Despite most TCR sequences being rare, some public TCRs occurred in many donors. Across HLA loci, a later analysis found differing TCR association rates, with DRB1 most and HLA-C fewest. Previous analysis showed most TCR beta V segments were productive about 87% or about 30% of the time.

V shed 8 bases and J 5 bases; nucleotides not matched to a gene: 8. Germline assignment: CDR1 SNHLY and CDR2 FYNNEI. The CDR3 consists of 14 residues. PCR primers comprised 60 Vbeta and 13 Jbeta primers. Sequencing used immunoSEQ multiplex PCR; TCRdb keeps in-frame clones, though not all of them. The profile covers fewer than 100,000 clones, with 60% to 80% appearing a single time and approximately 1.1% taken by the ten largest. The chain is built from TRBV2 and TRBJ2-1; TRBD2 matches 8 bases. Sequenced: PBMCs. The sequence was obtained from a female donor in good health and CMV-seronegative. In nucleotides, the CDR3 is TGTGCCAGCTCGAGGCTACTAGCGGACAATGAGCAGTTCTTC. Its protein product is CASSRLLADNEQFF.